The clone carrying this TCR beta chain has at least ten counts. Its specificity is not known. Each CDR3 protein is one row after TCRdb ran MiXCR on the 5' RACE reads. This sample yields approximately 130,000 distinct CDR3 sequences, of which roughly 10% are seen a single time; roughly 4.5% belongs to the top ten. These data are taken from a study of CD8 T cells in ankylosing spondylitis. Looked up from germline, CDR1 is SGHAT and CDR2 is FQNNGV. The CDR3 has 18 residues. Losses at the gene ends were 5 bases for V and 0 bases for J; bases not matched to a gene: 11. The study's findings and limits: Some of these motif variants have turned up before, in reports on reactive arthritis synovial fluid and blood. Clones linked to disease were reported to show significant enrichment in matched ankylosing spondylitis synovial fluid.

The chain has TRBV11-2 and TRBJ2-1, with TRBD2 matching over 9 bases. This sequence was found in a female donor with ankylosing spondylitis or in good health (not recorded which). Sequenced material: blood, either unsorted or a sorted T cell fraction (not recorded which). The CDR3 nucleotides read TGTGCCAGCAGCGCGCCCGGGACTAGCTACAGCTCCTACAATGAGCAGTTCTTC. Translating it yields CASSAPGTSYSSYNEQFF.